This T cell receptor beta chain was sequenced for a study of shared clonotypes between healthy human individuals. Whole-study context: In total, the donors were a couple of women and a few men aged 18 to 49. Study observations and caveats: An expected dependence of interdonor clonotype sharing on sequencing depth was noted. Rarefaction analysis demonstrated incomplete sorted-subset sequencing notwithstanding large depth.

Concerning this clone: What it recognizes is unknown. The sample contains more than one DNA sequence encoding this CDR3.

Genomic DNA of each subset was evenly split across several immunoSEQ plates. Generated by immunoSEQ multiplex PCR, the TCRdb table keeps only in-frame clones and is missing some. The table shows about 600,000 clones, with more than 95% occurring only once. Germline-derived CDR1 and CDR2 are SGHAT and FQNNGV. The CDR3 contains 14 residues. Trimming took 5 bases from V and 2 from J, leaving 13 bases between them. The gene calls are TRBV11-2 and TRBJ2-7; D is unclear. Material: naive CD4+ T cells sorted from blood. The subset was: CD45RA+ positively selected. The sequence was collected from a woman aged 25 to 39 in good health. The CDR3 sequence is CASSPGQATYEQYF. The CDR3 DNA reads TGTGCCAGCAGCCCCGGGCAGGCAACCTACGAGCAGTACTTC.